These 14 T cell receptor beta chains were sequenced from one sample in a study of shared clonotypes between healthy human individuals. The table came from immunoSEQ multiplex PCR; TCRdb's copy has only in-frame clones and leaves some out. The sample contains over a million clones, around 98% of which appear only once. Sequencing input: naive CD4+ T cells sorted from blood. The subset: CD45RA+ positively selected. These receptors originate from a man aged 25 to 40 in good health.

V usage is TRBV5-1 and J usage is TRBJ2-3, with D perhaps TRBD1 or TRBD2 (6 bases each). Trimming stripped 5 bases from V and 1 base from J, with 17 bases between. The CDR3 spans 16 residues. The V gene's germline CDR1 is SGHRS and CDR2 YFSETQ. The CDR3 protein is CASSPPTGGGTDTQYF. CDR3 nucleotide sequence: TGCGCCAGCAGTCCCCCGACAGGAGGGGGCACAGATACGCAGTATTTT.

The chain couples TRBV6-5 to TRBJ2-3; D gene ambiguous. CDR1 MNHEY and CDR2 SVGAGI come from the germline V gene. The CDR3 is 15 residues long. Trimming left V 2 bases short and J 2 bases short, with 11 bases between. The DNA for the CDR3 is TGTGCCAGCAGTTACGTCGACACAATCACAGATACGCAGTATTTT. Amino acids: CASSYVDTITDTQYF.

CDR3 bases: TGTGCCAGCAGTTGGACCGACAGGGCGCGGGGCTACACCTTC. It translates to CASSWTDRARGYTF. The gene calls are TRBV27 and TRBJ1-2, with TRBD1 matching over 7 bases. The germline CDR1 and CDR2 sequences are MNHEY and SMNVEV (reference sequence). The V segment lost 4 bases and the J segment 8 bases; nucleotides outside the gene matches: 10. The CDR3 length is 14 residues.

The chain links TRBV14 to TRBJ1-1; D is undetermined. This CDR3 has 13 amino acids. CDR1 is SGHDN, CDR2 FVKESK, per germline. With 2 bases removed from V and 7 bases from J, the gap between germline ends came to 11 bases. As DNA, the CDR3 is TGTGCCAGCAGCCAATTCCCCTCGGTTGAAGCTTTCTTT. Translating gives CASSQFPSVEAFF. Based on the CDR3 plus reference TRBV14 and TRBJ1-1, the full variable domain is EAGVTQFPSHSVIEKGQTVTLRCDPISGHDNLYWYRRVMGKEIKFLLHFVKESKQDESGMPNNRFLAERTGGTYSTLKVQPAELEDSGVYFCASSQFPSVEAFFGQGTRLTVV.

V usage is TRBV5-1 and J usage is TRBJ2-1; no definite D call. V was shortened by 5 bases and J by 6 bases, with 15 bases between the two germline ends. The CDR3 loop spans 14 amino acids. The germline V gene has CDR1 SGHRS and CDR2 YFSETQ. CDR3 bases: TGCGCCAGCAGACCCGGTGGTGGGTTCAATGAGCAGTTCTTC. It codes for CASRPGGGFNEQFF.

The V and J genes are TRBV6-6 and TRBJ2-7, with a tentative D call TRBD2 (6 bases). In germline, CDR1 is MNHNY, CDR2 SVGAGI (reference sequence). CDR3 length: 16 residues. V shed 5 bases and J shed 3 bases, with 20 bases lying between them. In DNA form, the CDR3 reads TGTGCCAGCAGTCCCCAGCGGAGGGCTCCTTTCTACGAGCAGTACTTC. Translation gives CASSPQRRAPFYEQYF.

The chain couples TRBV5-4 to TRBJ2-3, with TRBD2 matching 7 bases. The CDR3 is made up of 15 amino acids. The V and J ends lost 5 bases and 0 bases, in that order; junction bases with no gene match: 6. Germline V lookup: CDR1 SGHNT, CDR2 YYREEE (reference sequence). The CDR3, as DNA: TGTGCCAGCAGGTCGGGAGGAACTAGCACAGATACGCAGTATTTT. Translating it yields CASRSGGTSTDTQYF.

The genes are TRBV25-1 and TRBJ2-1; no reliable D call. The V gene's germline CDR1 is MGHDK and CDR2 SYGVNS. Trimming took 7 bases from V and 2 from J, leaving 18 bases between them. This CDR3 contains 16 residues. CDR3 sequence (DNA): TGTGCCAGCAAACGATCGGGCTCGGCCGCCTACAATGAGCAGTTCTTC. It yields the protein CASKRSGSAAYNEQFF.

This chain links TRBV28 with TRBJ1-3; D call uncertain. This CDR3 comprises 15 residues. Germline CDR1 is MDHEN and CDR2 is SYDVKM. Trimming stripped 6 bases from V and 4 bases from J, with 16 bases between. Written as DNA, the CDR3 is TGTGCCAGCAGCCTAGAAGGGCTCCGGGGAAACACCATATATTTT. Its protein product is CASSLEGLRGNTIYF.

V gene TRBV27 combines with J gene TRBJ1-1; D is unclear. The CDR3 has 13 residues. Germline V CDR1 and CDR2: MNHEY, SMNVEV (reference sequence). Trimming took 0 bases from V and 9 from J, leaving 11 bases between them. The CDR3, as DNA: TGTGCCAGCAGTTTATCGCAAATAGGGAAAGCTTTCTTT. This translates into CASSLSQIGKAFF.

The chain employs TRBV28 and TRBJ1-3; 10 bases are a match to TRBD1. Germline V gene data show CDR1 as MDHEN and CDR2 as SYDVKM. The CDR3 consists of 15 residues. J lost 4 bases, V lost 5 bases, and 5 bases had no gene match. The DNA for the CDR3 is TGTGCCAGCAGTGGGACAGGGGTGAGGGGAAACACCATATATTTT. Translating gives CASSGTGVRGNTIYF.

The chain has TRBV15 and TRBJ2-3, with TRBD2 as a possible D gene (5 bases). Germline CDR1 is LNHNV and CDR2 is YYDKDF (reference sequence). V was cut by 0 bases and J by 2 bases, with 9 bases left in between. This CDR3 region has 15 residues. In DNA, the CDR3 is TGTGCCACCAGCAGAGACACGGGGTACACAGATACGCAGTATTTT. Its translation is CATSRDTGYTDTQYF.

The chain carries TRBV5-6 and TRBJ2-4; 9 bases fit TRBD1. This CDR3 has 15 residues. V was pared by 2 bases and J by 5 bases, with 5 bases of the junction left unmatched. Germline-derived CDR1 and CDR2 are SGHDT and YYEEEE. CDR3 nucleotides: TGTGCCAGCAGCTTCGGGGACAGGGTCGAAAACATTCAGTACTTC. Amino acids: CASSFGDRVENIQYF.

The CDR3 DNA is TGTGCCAGCAGCCTGCTTGCAGGAAATGAGCAGTTCTTC. It translates to CASSLLAGNEQFF. This chain uses TRBV7-9 with TRBJ2-1; D is undetermined. V was cut by 5 bases and J by 7 bases, with 12 bases left in between. This CDR3 is built from 13 residues. Looked up from germline, CDR1 is SEHNR and CDR2 is FQNEAQ (reference sequence).